The 8 T cell receptor beta chains listed next were all sequenced from one sample in a study of PD-1 blockade in classical Hodgkin lymphoma. All patients relapsed after autologous stem cell transplantation, and brentuximab vedotin exposure varied. This table comes from immunoSEQ multiplex PCR, and its TCRdb copy is limited to in-frame clones, with some not included. The sample includes 39,000 or so clones, more than 85% of them seen just once. The sequencing used peripheral blood mononuclear cells (PBMCs), collected before the second cycle of nivolumab. Receptor source: a human donor with classical Hodgkin lymphoma.

The chain uses TRBV6-5 and TRBJ1-3; a weak D match, TRBD1 (5 bases). CDR1 and CDR2 from the germline V gene are MNHEY and SVGAGI. CDR3 length: 14 residues. Trimming cost V 6 bases and J 2 bases, with 11 bases left between them. The CDR3 protein is CASSPGHTGNTIYF. Written as DNA, the CDR3 is TGTGCCAGCAGCCCCGGACACACTGGAAACACCATATATTTT.

The chain has TRBV27 and TRBJ2-3; D is possibly TRBD2 (5 bases). V lost 2 bases and J 6 bases, leaving 21 bases between the germline ends. The CDR3 is made up of 17 amino acids. Germline V gives CDR1 MNHEY, CDR2 SMNVEV (reference sequence). The CDR3 region is CASSLIKRTLNEDTQYF. The CDR3 bases are TGTGCCAGCAGTTTAATCAAGCGGACCCTTAATGAGGATACGCAGTATTTT.

This chain links TRBV7-8 with TRBJ2-2; 9 bases are a match to TRBD2. The germline gives CDR1 SGHVS, CDR2 FQNEAQ. This CDR3 comprises 18 residues. The V and J ends lost 6 bases and 5 bases, in that order; junction bases with no gene match: 16. As DNA, the CDR3 is TGTGCCAGCAGACAAAGCTGGCTGGGGACTAGCATTACCGGGGAGCTGTTTTTT. Translated, it gives CASRQSWLGTSITGELFF.

The gene calls are TRBV7-2 and TRBJ1-6; D ambiguous. This CDR3 spans 12 amino acids. Trimming cost V 1 base and J 9 bases, with 4 bases left between them. The germline V gene encodes CDR1 SGHTA and CDR2 FQGNSA. CDR3 sequence reads: CASSLDSSPLHF. CDR3 nucleotides: TGTGCCAGCAGCTTAGACAGTTCACCCCTCCACTTT.

The CDR3 sequence is CASSSPHGRMNTEAFF. CDR3 in DNA: TGTGCCAGCAGTTCCCCCCACGGTAGAATGAACACTGAAGCTTTCTTT. The chain is built from TRBV28 and TRBJ1-1; D is unclear. CDR3 length: 16 residues. V lost 4 bases and J lost 0, with 15 bases in between. Germline V gives CDR1 MDHEN, CDR2 SYDVKM. Based on the CDR3 plus reference TRBV28 and TRBJ1-1, the full variable domain is DVKVTQSSRYLVKRTGEKVFLECVQDMDHENMFWYRQDPGLGLRLIYFSYDVKMKEKGDIPEGYSVSREKKERFSLILESASTNQTSMYLCASSSPHGRMNTEAFFGQGTRLTVV.

In this sample, this clone turned up once. V and J are TRBV21-1 and TRBJ2-3. TRBV21-1 is designated a pseudogene. The CDR3 spans 16 residues. CDR3 in amino acids: CASPLQRPLSTDTQYF. DNA of the CDR3: TGTGCCAGCCCTTTACAGCGTCCTTTAAGCACAGATACGCAGTATTTT.

The V and J genes are TRBV5-4 and TRBJ2-5; possibly TRBD1 or TRBD2 for D (6 bases each). Germline values: CDR1 SGHNT, CDR2 YYREEE (reference sequence). Trimming shortened V by 9 bases and J by 2 bases, and 17 bases separated the two germline ends. The CDR3 loop spans 14 amino acids. CDR3 coding DNA: TGTGCCATGGTCCCGAGGGGGGTACAAGAGACCCAGTACTTC. It codes for CAMVPRGVQETQYF. The entire variable domain, with the rest obtained from reference TRBV5-4 and TRBJ2-5, is as follows: ETGVTQSPTHLIKTRGQQVTLRCSSQSGHNTVSWYQQALGQGPQFIFQYYREEENGRGNFPPRFSGLQFPNYSSELNVNALELDDSALYLCAMVPRGVQETQYFGPGTRLLVL.

The chain employs TRBV28 and TRBJ1-4; possibly TRBD1 for D (5 bases). With 4 bases removed from V and 5 bases from J, the gap between germline ends came to 14 bases. This CDR3 spans 15 amino acids. Germline V lookup: CDR1 MDHEN, CDR2 SYDVKM. CDR3 DNA: TGTGCCAGCAGTTCACCCACCGGGGGAAATGAAAAACTGTTTTTT. Translation: CASSSPTGGNEKLFF.